Reported below is one TCR beta chain. The antigen remains undetermined. This sample's time point: 2013-2014 season, 7 days after vaccination. No donor had influenza vaccine in the prior 6 months; all lived in the community. Only in-frame clones appear in the TCRdb table, and some are missing; sequencing was by immunoSEQ multiplex PCR. The sample yields about 8,700 clones, 75% to 85% seen once. This sample was included in a study of follicular helper T cells after annual influenza vaccination. On the study more broadly: Some donors were sampled over the 2013-2014, 2014-2015 and 2015-2016 vaccinations. Study findings and constraints: Recurrent ICOS+CD38+ cTfh clonotypes included tetramer and AIM influenza-specific ones. Most later recoveries of Day 7 ICOS+CD38+ clones were ICOS-CD38- cTfh.

Germline lookup yields CDR1 SGHTA and CDR2 FQGNSA. The CDR3 is made up of 10 amino acids. V is TRBV7-2 and J is TRBJ1-1; D gene ambiguous. Sequenced here: CXCR5+ CD38- circulating T follicular helper cells from blood, sampled 7 days after influenza vaccination. Stated subset: circulating Tfh, non-naive CD4+CXCR5+PD-1+ (ICOS+CD38+ or ICOS-CD38-). This sequence was found in an adult who received the influenza vaccine. CDR3 nucleotide sequence: TGTGCGACGGGCAATTCTGAAGCTTTCTTT. It specifies CATGNSEAFF. The full variable domain, rest sourced from reference TRBV7-2 and TRBJ1-1, is GAGVSQSPSNKVTEKGKDVELRCDPISGHTALYWYRQSLGQGLEFLIYFQGNSAPDKSGLPSDRFSAERTGGSVSTLTIQRTQQEDSAVYLCATGNSEAFFGQGTRLTVV.